Listed here are 7 T cell receptor beta chains from one sample, sequenced in a study of Ad26.COV2.S vaccination and SARS-CoV-2 variants. The sample's treatment: 15 to 20 received Ad26.COV2.S at low or high dose, single or two shots; about 5 received placebo; per-sample allocation not given. Vaccine and placebo recipients were sampled on day 63 after the first injection. Using immunoSEQ multiplex PCR, the repertoire was profiled, and TCRdb retains in-frame clones only, with some absent. The profile covers under 400,000 clones, with roughly 84% appearing a single time and roughly 3.2% taken by the ten largest. This sample comprised peripheral blood, obtained in a trial of Ad26.COV2.S vaccine versus placebo. These TCRs come from a person aged 18 to 65 who received the Ad26.COV2.S COVID-19 vaccine or a placebo.

This chain links TRBV5-4 with TRBJ2-7; D is unresolved. Trimming left V 2 bases short and J 0 bases short, with 9 bases between. Germline loops: CDR1 SGHNT, CDR2 YYREEE (reference sequence). This CDR3 is built from 14 residues. In DNA form, the CDR3 reads TGTGCCAGCAGCTTCACAGCGACCTCCTACGAGCAGTACTTC. Protein: CASSFTATSYEQYF.

In its sample, this clone was seen once. V is TRBV7-6 and J is TRBJ2-1, with D possibly TRBD2 on 5 matching bases. Trimming stripped 1 base from V and 9 bases from J, with 13 bases between. CDR1 and CDR2 (germline): SGHVS, FNYEAQ. The CDR3 sequence is 14 residues long. This CDR3 reads CASSLDGKVGEQFF. The CDR3 nucleotides read TGTGCCAGCAGCTTAGACGGGAAAGTCGGTGAGCAGTTCTTC.

V usage is TRBV4-1 and J usage is TRBJ2-7, with D possibly TRBD2 on 6 matching bases. V was trimmed by 0 bases and J by 2 bases, leaving 8 bases between them. This CDR3 contains 14 residues. Germline loops: CDR1 MGHRA, CDR2 YSYEKL. The CDR3: CASSQDPGAYEQYF. CDR3 nucleotide sequence: TGCGCCAGCAGCCAAGACCCGGGGGCCTACGAGCAGTACTTC.

The chain combines TRBV20-1 with TRBJ1-1; no reliable D call. The CDR3 is 10 amino acids. V was trimmed by 6 bases and J by 11 bases, leaving 13 bases between them. Looked up from germline, CDR1 is DFQATT and CDR2 is SNEGSKA (reference sequence). CDR3 protein: CSASPVSAFF. The CDR3 region has the DNA TGCAGTGCCTCCCCGGTGTCCGCTTTCTTT.

The chain combines TRBV29-1 with TRBJ2-2; tentatively, D is TRBD1 (6 bases). Germline V gives CDR1 SQVTM, CDR2 ANQGSEA. The CDR3 runs 12 residues. V was trimmed by 6 bases and J by 1 base, leaving 6 bases between them. CDR3 sequence: CSVGQNTGELFF. The CDR3 nucleotides read TGCAGCGTGGGACAGAACACCGGGGAGCTGTTTTTT.

The rearrangement uses TRBV7-9 and TRBJ1-2; the D gene is possibly TRBD1 (6 bases). The CDR3 consists of 14 residues. Germline loops: CDR1 SEHNR, CDR2 FQNEAQ (reference sequence). The germline V and J ends were trimmed by 3 bases and 2 bases, with 10 bases remaining between them. CDR3 sequence (DNA): TGTGCCAGCAGCTTCCAGGGGTTAAACTATGGCTACACCTTC. This codes for CASSFQGLNYGYTF.

The V and J genes are TRBV18 and TRBJ2-7; D is possibly TRBD1 (6 bases). Germline V CDR1 and CDR2: KGHSH, LQKENI. The V and J ends lost 6 bases and 7 bases respectively, with 10 bases between them. The CDR3 spans 11 residues. The CDR3 spells CASSPGVEQYF. The CDR3 nucleotides are TGTGCCAGCTCCCCAGGGGTAGAGCAGTACTTC.